The clone carrying this T cell receptor (beta chain) came up a few times. Its antigen is unidentified. Using RNA transcripts, the TCR beta CDR3 regions were amplified. An opening RT-PCR round employed HTBI primers and preceded a second-round multiplex PCR. TCRdb reanalysed the multiplex PCR reads using MiXCR and keeps one entry per CDR3 protein. The table shows about 550,000 distinct CDR3 sequences, with about two fifths occurring only once. The hyperthyroidism patients, aged 18 to 65, had been newly diagnosed, with under 2 months' duration. This record comes from a study of Graves' ophthalmopathy and Graves' hyperthyroidism. Notes on the study in general: Also, most clonotypes expanded in the thyroid above 0.001 frequency appeared in blood. Ophthalmopathy and stable hyperthyroidism were discriminated by a 13-signature model, with over 85% sensitivity and 81.08% specificity. Sensitivity reached 70.59% and specificity around 76% when the model predicted ophthalmopathy progression.

The sequence was obtained from an adult man with Graves' hyperthyroidism. Sequenced material: peripheral blood or thyroid tissue (not recorded which).

The CDR3 bases are TGTGCCAGTAGTACCTTAGCGGCTAGCACAGATACGCAGTATTTT. Translated, it gives CASSTLAASTDTQYF. The rearrangement links TRBV19 to TRBJ2-3; D might be TRBD2 (6 bases). CDR3 length: 15 amino acids. CDR1 is LNHDA, CDR2 SQIVND, per germline (reference sequence). V lost 4 bases and J lost 0, with 11 bases in between.